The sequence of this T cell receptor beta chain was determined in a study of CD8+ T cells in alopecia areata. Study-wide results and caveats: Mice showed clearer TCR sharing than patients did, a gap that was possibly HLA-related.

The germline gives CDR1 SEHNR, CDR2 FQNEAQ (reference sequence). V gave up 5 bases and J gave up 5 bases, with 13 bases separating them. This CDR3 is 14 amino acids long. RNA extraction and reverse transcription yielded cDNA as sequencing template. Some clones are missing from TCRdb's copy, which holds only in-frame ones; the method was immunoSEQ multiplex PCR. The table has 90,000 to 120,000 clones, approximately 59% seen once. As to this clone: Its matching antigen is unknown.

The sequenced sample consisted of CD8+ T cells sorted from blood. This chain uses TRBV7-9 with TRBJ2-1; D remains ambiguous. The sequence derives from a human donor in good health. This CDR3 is CASSPPWVHNEQFF. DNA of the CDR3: TGTGCCAGCAGCCCCCCGTGGGTCCACAATGAGCAGTTCTTC. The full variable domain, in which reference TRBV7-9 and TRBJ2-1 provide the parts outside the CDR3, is DTGVSQNPRHKITKRGQNVTFRCDPISEHNRLYWYRQTLGQGPEFLTYFQNEAQLEKSRLLSDRFSAERPKGSFSTLEIQRTEQGDSAMYLCASSPPWVHNEQFFGPGTRLTVL.